This T cell receptor beta chain was recorded in a study of cytotoxic CD8 clonotypes in ibrutinib-treated CLL. In the study overall: Recorded responses included around 24 partial and 2 complete; following median approximately 68 months, roughly 15 stayed remitted and roughly 12 progressed.

Germline-derived CDR1 and CDR2 are GTSNPN and SVGIG (reference sequence). The V end lost 0 bases, the J end lost 9 bases, and 12 bases lay between the germline ends. The CDR3 is 12 amino acids. In the case of this clone: As yet, its antigen is unknown.

Broader study findings: Measured clonality at baseline was greater than in age-matched healthy donors and tracked with circulating CD8+ T-cell counts.

TCRdb's copy holds only in-frame clones and misses some; the assay was immunoSEQ multiplex PCR. Of some 76,000 clones listed, 75% to 90% are singletons. The chain uses TRBV30 and TRBJ2-7, with D uncertain. The source material was PBMCs, sampled after 24 months of ibrutinib treatment. The sequence was obtained from a human donor with chronic lymphocytic leukemia. The CDR3 DNA reads TGTGCCTGGAGTGTATCTCCCCCGATGCAGTACTTC. Its protein product is CAWSVSPPMQYF.